The subject of this entry is one TCR beta chain. Its recognized antigen is unknown. One junction end does not reproduce the germline sequence, and a read error may be involved. These data originate in a study of cytomegalovirus exposure and HLA in healthy donors (dated by TCRdb to 2016 to 2017). With respect to the entire study: An earlier analysis of roughly 500 of the donors reported approximately 300 Gb of sequence data and 100 million to 130 million unique TCR beta sequences from about 179 million T cells. Approximately 300 gigabases of sequencing data and about 92 million unique TCR sequences made up an early release that covered several hundred HLA-typed donors. The genetic ancestry cluster associated with self-reported Caucasian donors included about 81% of the roughly 360 genotyped donors. The study aimed to test whether cataloging public T cell receptors could reveal signatures of past pathogen exposure. The study used immunosequencing to profile the T cell repertoires of approximately 650 subjects and linked those repertoires to cytomegalovirus serostatus. Along with the 666-subject first cohort, a separate validation cohort of over 90 different subjects was used. To predict cytomegalovirus infection status, the study brought together high-throughput TCR immunosequencing, statistical association of individual TCRs with disease status, and machine learning. To study patterns of TCR occurrence, a later analysis re-analyzed previously published TCR beta repertoires from around 670 donors and added high-resolution HLA genotyping. The later analysis used no new phenotypic data to find candidate immune exposures, relying instead on TCR beta sequences and their occurrence across donors. To decide whether each TCR beta V gene segment behaved as functional or pseudogenic, an earlier analysis of some 540 of the donors relied on high-throughput TCR beta sequencing. Alongside the repertoire data, information on donor age, sex, ethnicity and CMV serostatus was compiled. A later genetic analysis used genome-wide SNP genotypes for about three fifths of the roughly 700 donors, treating that subset as a discovery cohort. All discovery cohort repertoires had been generated using a single sequencing platform. HLA typing included class I and class II loci at four-digit resolution. Typing coverage varied by locus: 629-630 donors for A, B, C, DRB1 and DQB1; around 560 for DQA1; over 600 for DPA1; fewer than 480 for DPB1. About 5 DR-DQ haplotypes were handled as single units for association and clustering, since linkage in the cohort was strong. Among over 350 genotyped donors of the cohort, an average of approximately 250,000 unique TCR beta nucleotide sequences were sequenced per donor, around a sixth of them non-productive.

CDR3 length: 19 amino acids, cysteine to phenylalanine. Kept here is only the CDR3 DNA, which spans 57 bases and is read in frame from base 1. CDR1 and CDR2 are drawn from the germline V gene: SGDLS, YYNGEE. The full study reports these points: In this cohort, only TCR beta chains were sequenced, and detectable features were limited by the absence of alpha or paired-chain data. According to a later analysis, parvovirus B19, influenza, CMV and Epstein-Barr virus appeared linked to several top co-occurrence clusters. In the study, some 180 TCR beta chains were listed as associated with cytomegalovirus. HLA typing was unavailable for some donors at each locus, so association tests used only the typed subset. In a later analysis, most CMV-associated TCR beta chains were found to appear HLA-restricted, with HLA associations seemingly driven largely by CMV exposure. The authors suggested that the approach could potentially be generalized to other disease states and immunological phenotypes. A cluster of highly shared sequence variants was judged likely to represent a technical artifact of the sequencing pipeline. Linkage disequilibrium might explain the correlated functional status among segregating V segments, but an unknown experimental factor could not be excluded. Compared with equally common non-associated chains, HLA-associated TCR beta chains in a later analysis were more clonally expanded and had lower generation probabilities. In vitro tests confirmed that a few of the cytomegalovirus-associated TCR beta chains recognize cytomegalovirus antigens. Presence/absence analyses assumed roughly uniform sequencing depth across donors, an assumption that may not hold. In an earlier analysis of about 600 of the donors, most TCR beta V segments appeared in productive rearrangements about 87% or about 30% of the time, broadly matching IMGT annotations. Across donors, most TCR sequences were observed very rarely, whereas some public TCRs were present in many individuals. Assigning TCR associations to individual alleles was difficult when HLA alleles, especially DR and DQ, strongly co-occurred. A later genetic analysis associated a missense DCLRE1C variant with V-gene and J-gene trimming of TCR beta chains, and an independent cohort replicated the association. A further reported finding was that TCR beta sequences accurately predicted the HLA-A and HLA-B alleles for most subjects in the first cohort. In both the original and validation cohorts, the classifier was reported to diagnose cytomegalovirus status with high specificity and sensitivity. The earlier analysis of some 540 of the donors excluded seventeen rarely observed V segments, including chromosome 9 orphons, because counts were too low. The 87-base-pair reads could not distinguish some IMGT-functional V segments, including TRBV6-2 and TRBV6-3, so those segments were excluded. According to a later genetic analysis, donors in an Asian-associated ancestry cluster had fewer N-insertions in productive TCRs than the approximately 610-donor mean. At a false discovery rate of 0.05, a later analysis linked under 20,000 TCR beta sequences to specific HLA alleles. In a later analysis, TCR association rates were found to vary across HLA loci, with the most associated TCRs seen for DRB1 alleles and the fewest for HLA-C alleles. Immune exposure information for the cohort was limited to CMV serostatus.

The cohort comprised fewer than 700 healthy bone marrow donors. At the time of sampling, all cohort members were nominally healthy, though unrecorded immune exposures were likely present. The donor was CMV seropositive and belonged to the group of over 250 seropositive cohort members. A peripheral blood sample was provided by each donor, and peripheral blood mononuclear cells were used for TCR beta sequencing. The Qiagen DNeasy Blood Extraction Kit was used to extract genomic DNA from the blood cell samples. Library generation was performed with the immunoSEQ multiplex PCR assay. The multiplex PCR relied on a mix of 60 forward primers for TCR Vbeta segments and 13 reverse primers for TCR Jbeta segments. Amplification of the CDR3 region of rearranged TCR beta genes was performed with a multiplex PCR assay on genomic DNA. On the Illumina HiSeq System, the amplified TCR beta libraries were sequenced as 87-base-pair reads. The study's processing was this. Across the 670 or so repertoires, a later analysis counted roughly 77 million unique TCR beta chains, 9.5 million to 12 million of which were shared by at least two donors. To remove PCR and sequencing errors, raw reads were error-corrected and collapsed into unique sequences using a nearest-neighbor algorithm that merged closely related sequences. CDR3 sequences were aligned to IMGT reference sequences to assign V, D and J gene segments. For a sequence to be retained, at least a six-nucleotide match to both a V gene segment and a J gene segment was required. Rearrangements were called productive when the CDR3 lacked stop codons and stayed in frame with V and J; all others were non-productive. Following IMGT convention, CDR3 was defined as the stretch from the second conserved V-encoded cysteine up to the conserved J-encoded phenylalanine. In an earlier analysis of more than 550 of the donors, sequences lacking an unambiguous match to a single V gene segment were excluded. An earlier analysis of about 600 of the donors called V segments functional above 56.7% productive rearrangements and segregating when the between-donor standard deviation exceeded 5%. To diagnose cytomegalovirus status from the catalog of TCR beta chain sequences, a statistical classification framework was built. V and J gene assignment, in a later analysis, came from comparing TCR nucleotide sequences with IMGT/GENE-DB human TR gene sequences. The TCRdist pipeline was used in a later analysis to assign CDR3 sequences and most-parsimonious VDJ recombination scenarios. In a later analysis, each TCR beta chain was defined by its CDR3 amino acid sequence together with its V-gene family, and reads lacking a unique V-gene family were excluded. In a later analysis, 450 to 600 highly shared, low-generation-probability nucleotide sequences were removed to address suspected cross-contamination and a sequencing artifact. In a later analysis, a clonal expansion index was calculated for each public chain from normalized within-repertoire ranks of inferred template counts. Generation probabilities in a later analysis came from a VDJ recombination model fitted to out-of-frame rearrangements, and those results were checked against IGoR. In a later analysis, hypergeometric tests were used to score TCR-TCR, TCR-HLA and TCR-CMV co-occurrence, with a repertoire-size bias correction applied to TCR pairs. To estimate false discovery rates, a later analysis permuted the HLA or CMV assignments 20 times. In a later analysis, co-occurring TCRs were grouped using DBSCAN, and TCRdist sequence similarity was added for clustering within HLA-allele-positive subsets. Repertoires with fewer than 30,000 or more than 120,000 public chains were left out of co-occurrence clustering, as were about 5 repertoires with anomalous nucleotide sharing. Held by TCRdb, this immuneACCESS table contains in-frame sequences only and omits some clones. Under half of the omission traces to an unresolved V gene where checked; the cause of the rest is unknown. For V, J and clone size, that table is used; D and trimming come from the DNA. Per the sample table, the count is tens of thousands of clones. Jointly, the top ten make up 5.5% to 6.5% of the sample.

The chain employs TRBV9 and TRBJ2-1; the central 11 bases match TRBD1. The clonotype was recovered from a girl between 5 and 17 years old in good health and CMV-seropositive. Sequenced material: PBMCs. The CDR3 in this case is CASSVGDRGYKSSDNEQFF. In nucleotide form, the sequence is TGTGCCAGCAGCGTAGGGGACAGGGGGTATAAAAGCTCCGACAATGAGCAGTTCTTC. The full variable domain, with segments outside the CDR3 supplied by the reference TRBV9 and TRBJ2-1 proteins, appears as DSGVTQTPKHLITATGQRVTLRCSPRSGDLSVYWYQQSLDQGLQFLIQYYNGEERAKGNILERFSAQQFPDLHSELNLSSLELGDSALYFCASSVGDRGYKSSDNEQFFGPGTRLTVL.